These 7 T cell receptor beta chains came from one sample sequenced in a study of blood T cell repertoires in COVID-19. The assay was immunoSEQ multiplex PCR, and TCRdb's table has in-frame clones only and misses some. The table has a few hundred thousand clones, around 90% seen once. The sample taken for sequencing was PBMCs or T cells enriched from blood (not recorded which). The receptors were sampled from a man aged 25-45 years who had recovered from COVID-19.

The gene calls are TRBV28 and TRBJ2-7, with 10 bases lining up with TRBD1. With 10 bases clipped from V and 3 bases from J, the junction kept 12 bases outside the gene matches. The CDR3 length is 15 residues. The germline gives CDR1 MDHEN, CDR2 SYDVKM. Here the CDR3 DNA reads TGTGCCACATTTGACTCCGGGACAGGGGTCTACGAGCAGTACTTC. Its protein is CATFDSGTGVYEQYF.

This chain uses TRBV6-6 with TRBJ2-7; unclear D gene. V was clipped by 0 bases and J by 6 bases, with 9 bases between them. Germline values: CDR1 MNHNY, CDR2 SVGAGI (reference sequence). This CDR3 is built from 13 residues. The CDR3 DNA is TGTGCCAGCAGTTACTCGTCTTTTCGCGAGCAGTACTTC. It yields the protein CASSYSSFREQYF.

CDR3 nucleotides: TGCAGCGTTGTGTGGGGGAGGGAAAATCAGCCCCAGCATTTT. This encodes CSVVWGRENQPQHF. This sequence joins TRBV29-1 and TRBJ1-5; D may be TRBD1 (5 bases). V lost 4 bases and J 4 bases, leaving 14 bases between the germline ends. The CDR3 has 14 residues. Per germline, CDR1 SQVTM and CDR2 ANQGSEA.

V is TRBV5-1 and J is TRBJ2-5; 11 bases are a match to TRBD1. Trimming took 4 bases from V and 4 from J; bases not matched to a gene: 3. The CDR3 totals 14 residues. The V gene's germline CDR1 is SGHRS and CDR2 YFSETQ. CDR3 residues: CASSVGTGGETQYF. Written as DNA, the CDR3 is TGCGCCAGCAGCGTAGGGACAGGGGGAGAGACCCAGTACTTC.

The rearrangement joins TRBV4-2 to TRBJ2-3, with D perhaps TRBD2 (6 bases). The V end lost 0 bases, the J end lost 1 base, and 14 bases lay between the germline ends. Germline CDR1 LGHNA, CDR2 YNFKEQ. The CDR3 sequence is 17 residues long. Here the CDR3 DNA reads TGTGCCAGCAGCCAAGACGAGAGCGGCGGGGGCACAGATACGCAGTATTTT. Translated, it gives CASSQDESGGGTDTQYF.

J is TRBJ2-2 and V is TRBV3-1 (or the pseudogene TRBV3-2); D perhaps matches TRBD2 (5 bases). The CDR3 loop spans 16 amino acids. From germline, CDR1 is LGHDT and CDR2 YNNKEL (reference sequence). V lost 4 bases to trimming and J lost 5 bases, with 17 bases between them. CDR3 coding DNA: TGTGCCAGCAGCCGCCGGCCGGACTGGACGACCGGGGAGCTGTTTTTT. It codes for CASSRRPDWTTGELFF.

The gene calls are TRBV25-1 and TRBJ2-7, with D unresolved. The germline V gene has CDR1 MGHDK and CDR2 SYGVNS. This CDR3 has 14 residues. The V end lost 7 bases, the J end lost 6 bases, and 19 bases lay between the germline ends. The CDR3 sequence: CASTPMGYYSEQYF. DNA of the CDR3: TGTGCCAGCACGCCAATGGGTTACTACTCCGAGCAGTACTTC.